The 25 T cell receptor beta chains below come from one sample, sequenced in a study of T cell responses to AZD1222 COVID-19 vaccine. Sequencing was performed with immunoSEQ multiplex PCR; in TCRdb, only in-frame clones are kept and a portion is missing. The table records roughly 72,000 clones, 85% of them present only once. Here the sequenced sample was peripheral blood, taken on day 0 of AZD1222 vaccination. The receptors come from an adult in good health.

CDR3 DNA sequence: TGTGCCAGCAGCTACACTAGCGCGGGGGATGAAAAACTGTTTTTT. Its protein is CASSYTSAGDEKLFF. The V gene is TRBV3-1 (or the pseudogene TRBV3-2), the J gene TRBJ1-4, with D tentatively TRBD1 (5 bases). V lost 5 bases and J lost 6, with 16 bases in between. CDR3 length: 15 residues. CDR1 and CDR2 from the germline V gene are LGHDT and YNNKEL (reference sequence).

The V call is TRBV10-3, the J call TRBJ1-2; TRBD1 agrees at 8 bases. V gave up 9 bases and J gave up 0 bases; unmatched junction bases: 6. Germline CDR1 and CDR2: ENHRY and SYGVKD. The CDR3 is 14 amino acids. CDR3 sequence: CAIRTGNTNYGYTF. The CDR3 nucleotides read TGTGCCATACGGACAGGGAACACTAACTATGGCTACACCTTC.

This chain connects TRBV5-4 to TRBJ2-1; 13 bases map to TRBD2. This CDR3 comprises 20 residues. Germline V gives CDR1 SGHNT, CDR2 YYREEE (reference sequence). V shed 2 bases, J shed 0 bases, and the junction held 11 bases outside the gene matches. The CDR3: CASSLPPGLAGTISYNEQFF. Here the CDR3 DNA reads TGTGCCAGCAGCTTACCCCCGGGACTAGCGGGGACAATCTCCTACAATGAGCAGTTCTTC. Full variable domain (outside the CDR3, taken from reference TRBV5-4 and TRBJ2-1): ETGVTQSPTHLIKTRGQQVTLRCSSQSGHNTVSWYQQALGQGPQFIFQYYREEENGRGNFPPRFSGLQFPNYSSELNVNALELDDSALYLCASSLPPGLAGTISYNEQFFGPGTRLTVL.

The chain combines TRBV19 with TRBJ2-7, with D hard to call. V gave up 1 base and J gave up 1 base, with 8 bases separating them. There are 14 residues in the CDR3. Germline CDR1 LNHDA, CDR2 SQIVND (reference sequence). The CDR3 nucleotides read TGTGCCAGTAGTATAGGCGGAAGATCCTACGAGCAGTACTTC. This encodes CASSIGGRSYEQYF.

CDR3 protein: CASSLGLYSGANVLTF. The CDR3 coding sequence is TGTGCCAGCAGCTTGGGTCTTTACTCTGGGGCCAACGTCCTGACTTTC. The chain employs TRBV5-8 and TRBJ2-6; no clear D gene. CDR1 is SGHTS, CDR2 YDEGEE, per germline. V gave up 0 bases and J gave up 0 bases, with 7 bases separating them. The CDR3 covers 16 residues. Full variable domain (remainder filled in from reference TRBV5-8 and TRBJ2-6): EAGVTQSPTHLIKTRGQQATLRCSPISGHTSVYWYQQALGLGLQFLLWYDEGEERNRGNFPPRFSGRQFPNYSSELNVNALELEDSALYLCASSLGLYSGANVLTFGAGSRLTVL.

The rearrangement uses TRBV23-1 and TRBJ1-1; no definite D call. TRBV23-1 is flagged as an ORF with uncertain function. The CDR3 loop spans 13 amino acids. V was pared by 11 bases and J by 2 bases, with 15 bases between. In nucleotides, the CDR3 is TGCGCCGTGGGTCCAGGCCGAAACACTGAAGCTTTCTTT. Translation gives CAVGPGRNTEAFF.

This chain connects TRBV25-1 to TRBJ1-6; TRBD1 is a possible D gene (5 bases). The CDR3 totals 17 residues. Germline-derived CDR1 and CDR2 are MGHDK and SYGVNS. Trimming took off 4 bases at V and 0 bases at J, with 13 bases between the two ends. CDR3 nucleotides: TGTGCCAGCAGTGGGCCGGGGGAGAGCTCCTATAATTCACCCCTCCACTTT. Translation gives CASSGPGESSYNSPLHF.

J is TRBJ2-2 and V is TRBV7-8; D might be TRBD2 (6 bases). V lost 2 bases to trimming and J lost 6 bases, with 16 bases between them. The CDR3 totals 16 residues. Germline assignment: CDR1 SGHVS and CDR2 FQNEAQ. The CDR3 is CASSLNPTSLSGELFF. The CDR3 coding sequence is TGTGCCAGCAGCTTAAACCCGACTAGTTTATCCGGGGAGCTGTTTTTT.

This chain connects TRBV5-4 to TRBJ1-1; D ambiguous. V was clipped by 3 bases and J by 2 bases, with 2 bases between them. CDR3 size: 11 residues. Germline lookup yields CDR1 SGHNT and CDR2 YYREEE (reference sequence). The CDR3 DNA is TGTGCCAGCAGCTCAAACACTGAAGCTTTCTTT. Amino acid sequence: CASSSNTEAFF.

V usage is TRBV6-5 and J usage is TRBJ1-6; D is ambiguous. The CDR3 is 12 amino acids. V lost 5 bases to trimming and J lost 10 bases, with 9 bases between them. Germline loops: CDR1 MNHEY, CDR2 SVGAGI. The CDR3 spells CASSIPASPLHF. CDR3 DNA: TGTGCCAGCAGTATCCCGGCGTCACCCCTCCACTTT.

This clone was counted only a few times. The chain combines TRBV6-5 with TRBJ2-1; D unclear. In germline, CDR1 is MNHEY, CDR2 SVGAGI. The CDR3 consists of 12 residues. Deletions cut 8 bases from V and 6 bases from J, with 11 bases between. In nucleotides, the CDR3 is TGTGCCAGCGCTTTCGGCGGCAATGAGCAGTTCTTC. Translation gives CASAFGGNEQFF.

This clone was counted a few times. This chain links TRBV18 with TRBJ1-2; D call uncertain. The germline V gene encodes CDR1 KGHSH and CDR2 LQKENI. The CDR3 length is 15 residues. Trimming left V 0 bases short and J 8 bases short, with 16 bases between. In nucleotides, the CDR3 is TGTGCCAGCTCACCACCGGAGGAGGGATTGAGCGGCTACACCTTC. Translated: CASSPPEEGLSGYTF.

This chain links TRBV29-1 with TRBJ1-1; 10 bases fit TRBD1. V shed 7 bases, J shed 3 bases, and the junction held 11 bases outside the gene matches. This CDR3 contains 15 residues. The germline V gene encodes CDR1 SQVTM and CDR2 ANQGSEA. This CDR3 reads CSGCGTGEGDTEAFF. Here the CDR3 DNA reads TGCAGCGGTTGTGGGACAGGGGAGGGTGACACTGAAGCTTTCTTT.

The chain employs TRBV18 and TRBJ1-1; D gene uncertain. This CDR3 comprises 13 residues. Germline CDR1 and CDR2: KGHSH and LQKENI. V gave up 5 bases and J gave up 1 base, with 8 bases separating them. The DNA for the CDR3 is TGTGCCAGCTCAGCGGGTTCGAACACTGAAGCTTTCTTT. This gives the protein CASSAGSNTEAFF.

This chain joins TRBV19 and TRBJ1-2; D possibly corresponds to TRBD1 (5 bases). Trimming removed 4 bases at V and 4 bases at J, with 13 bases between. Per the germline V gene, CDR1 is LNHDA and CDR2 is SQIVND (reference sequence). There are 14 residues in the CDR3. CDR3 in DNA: TGTGCCAGTAGTACGAGACAGCCACTCTATGGCTACACCTTC. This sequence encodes CASSTRQPLYGYTF.

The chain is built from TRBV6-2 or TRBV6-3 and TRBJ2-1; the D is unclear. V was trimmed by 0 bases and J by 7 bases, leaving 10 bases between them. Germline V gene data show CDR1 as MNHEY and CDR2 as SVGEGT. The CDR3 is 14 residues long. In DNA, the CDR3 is TGTGCCAGCAGTTACTCAGTACTCCTTAATGAGCAGTTCTTC. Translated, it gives CASSYSVLLNEQFF.

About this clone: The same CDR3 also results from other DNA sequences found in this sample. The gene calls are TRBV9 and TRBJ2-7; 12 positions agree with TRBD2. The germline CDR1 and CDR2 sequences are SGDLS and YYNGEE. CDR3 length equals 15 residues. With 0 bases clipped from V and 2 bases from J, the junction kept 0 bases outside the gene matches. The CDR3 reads CASSVGLAGAYEQYF. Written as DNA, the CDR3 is TGTGCCAGCAGCGTAGGACTAGCGGGGGCCTACGAGCAGTACTTC.

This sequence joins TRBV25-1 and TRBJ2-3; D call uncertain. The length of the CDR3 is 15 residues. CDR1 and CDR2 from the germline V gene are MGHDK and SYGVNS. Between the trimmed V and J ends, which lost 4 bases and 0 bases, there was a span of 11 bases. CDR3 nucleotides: TGTGCCAGCAGTGGGTGGCCTCCTAGCACAGATACGCAGTATTTT. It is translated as CASSGWPPSTDTQYF.

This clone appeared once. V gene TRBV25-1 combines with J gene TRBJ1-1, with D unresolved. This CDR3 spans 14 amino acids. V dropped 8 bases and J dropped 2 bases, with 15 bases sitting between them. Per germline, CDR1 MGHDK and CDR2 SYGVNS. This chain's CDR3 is CASRTFAQNTEAFF. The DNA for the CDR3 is TGTGCCAGCCGTACATTTGCTCAAAACACTGAAGCTTTCTTT.

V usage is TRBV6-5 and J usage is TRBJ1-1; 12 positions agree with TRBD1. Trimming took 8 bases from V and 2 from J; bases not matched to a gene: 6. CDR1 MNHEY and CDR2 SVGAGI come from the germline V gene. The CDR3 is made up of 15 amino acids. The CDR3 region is CASRDRGRANTEAFF. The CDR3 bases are TGTGCCAGCCGGGACAGGGGGCGCGCCAACACTGAAGCTTTCTTT.

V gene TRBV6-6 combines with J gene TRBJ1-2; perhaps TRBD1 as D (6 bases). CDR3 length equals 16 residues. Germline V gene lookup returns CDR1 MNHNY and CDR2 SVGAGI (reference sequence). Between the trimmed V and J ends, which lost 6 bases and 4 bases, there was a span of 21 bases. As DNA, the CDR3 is TGTGCCAGCAGCCCTCTAACCGATAGAGGGGGCTATGGCTACACCTTC. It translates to CASSPLTDRGGYGYTF.

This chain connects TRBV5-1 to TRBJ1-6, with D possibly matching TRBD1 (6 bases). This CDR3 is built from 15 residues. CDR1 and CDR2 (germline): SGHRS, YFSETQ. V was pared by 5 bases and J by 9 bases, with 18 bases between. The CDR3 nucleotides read TGCGCCAGCAGACTTCTTCGGGGGGCGACTTCACCCCTCCACTTT. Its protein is CASRLLRGATSPLHF.

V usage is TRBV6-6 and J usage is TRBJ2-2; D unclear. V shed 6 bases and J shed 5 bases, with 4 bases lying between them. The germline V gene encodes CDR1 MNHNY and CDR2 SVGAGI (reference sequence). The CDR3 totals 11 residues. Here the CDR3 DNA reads TGTGCCAGCAGATGGACCGGGGAGCTGTTTTTT. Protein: CASRWTGELFF.

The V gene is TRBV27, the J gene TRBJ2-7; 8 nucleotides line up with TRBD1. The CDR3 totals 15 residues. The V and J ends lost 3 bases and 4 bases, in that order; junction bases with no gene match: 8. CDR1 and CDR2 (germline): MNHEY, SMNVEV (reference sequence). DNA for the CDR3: TGTGCCAGCAGTTTCCAAGCTACAGGGGGATACGAGCAGTACTTC. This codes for CASSFQATGGYEQYF.

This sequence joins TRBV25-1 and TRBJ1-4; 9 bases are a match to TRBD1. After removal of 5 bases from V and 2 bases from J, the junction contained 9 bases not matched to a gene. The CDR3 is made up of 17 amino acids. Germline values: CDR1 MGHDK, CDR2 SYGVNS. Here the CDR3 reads CASSSRTGETTNEKLFF. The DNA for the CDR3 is TGTGCCAGCAGTTCCCGGACAGGGGAGACGACTAATGAAAAACTGTTTTTT.